Listed below are T cell receptor beta chains from one sample, sequenced in a study of blood T cell repertoires in COVID-19. Sequenced by immunoSEQ multiplex PCR; TCRdb stores in-frame clones only, minus some. The sample includes fewer than 200,000 clones, roughly 81% of them seen just once. Sequencing input: peripheral blood. The receptors were sampled from a woman aged 80 or over with COVID-19, enrolled during active disease. Each CDR3 is given with its conserved first and last residue.

v_call	j_call	cdr3_aa
TRBV2	TRBJ2-5	CASSGQGAGETQYF
TRBV10-3	TRBJ2-4	CAISSGNRQYF
TRBV11-3	TRBJ2-1	CASSLRQSVQGEQFF
TRBV5-1	TRBJ1-4	CASSWAGTGGEKLFF
TRBV11-2	TRBJ1-1	CASSLVEASNTEAFF
TRBV7-2	TRBJ2-7	CASSSSRTGGPYEQYF
TRBV19	TRBJ2-1	CASSISGRAYNEQFF
TRBV5-1	TRBJ2-1	CASSLAGTSVNEQFF
TRBV27	TRBJ2-7	CASSLSTGREQYF
TRBV6-5	TRBJ2-3	CASSFTSEDTQYF
TRBV5-6	TRBJ1-4	CASSWTATNEKLFF
TRBV18	TRBJ1-2	CASFRQGNYGYTF
TRBV2	TRBJ2-5	CASNPTGPGETQYF
TRBV5-4	TRBJ2-2	CASSQDRRNTGELFF
TRBV18	TRBJ2-6	CASSRTKPRTGSSGANVLTF